The sequence of this T cell receptor beta chain was determined in a study of T cells in Graves' hyperthyroidism and ophthalmopathy. Study in general: Blood was drawn when the patient was first diagnosed and still untreated.

Hyperthyroidism had been newly diagnosed in patients aged 18 to 65, and its duration was under 2 months. Patients having uncontrolled infection, another autoimmune disease, pregnancy or lactation were not included. The source of the PBMCs was approximately 9.5 ml of fresh peripheral blood. Amplification yielded TCR beta CDR3 regions, with RNA transcripts as the source. First-round RT-PCR with HTBI primers amplified the TCR CDR3 region. Using its own MiXCR run on the multiplex PCR reads, TCRdb lists one record per CDR3 protein. The table lists under 400,000 distinct CDR3 sequences, more than 20% of them singletons, with more than 60% in the top ten. This clonotype was counted at least ten times. With V trimmed by 7 bases and J by 0 bases, 2 bases remained unmatched. In germline, CDR1 is MNHNS, CDR2 SASEGT. This CDR3 has 15 amino acids.

This clonotype was sampled from a man between 45 and 60 years old with Graves' hyperthyroidism. This chain links TRBV6-1 with TRBJ2-3; 12 nucleotides match TRBD2. Sequencing was carried out using blood. The CDR3 DNA reads as TGTGCCAGCACAGGACTAGCGGGGAGCACAGATACGCAGTATTTT. Translation gives CASTGLAGSTDTQYF.